Sequencing of this T cell receptor (beta chain) was carried out in a study of cytotoxic CD8 clonotypes in ibrutinib-treated CLL. Study-wide background: Following treatment for a median roughly 11 months, range 6 to 36, response samples were then taken. Notes on the study in general: Pretreatment clonality was elevated relative to age-matched healthy donors and paralleled circulating CD8+ T-cell counts. Sampling times differed between sustained-remission and progressing patients.

Assay used: immunoSEQ multiplex PCR; TCRdb lists only in-frame clones, some missing. The sample contains approximately 140,000 clones, around 90% of which appear only once. The CDR3 contains 18 residues. Trimming at V came to 0 bases and at J to 4 bases, leaving 15 bases not matched to a gene. Germline V lookup: CDR1 SGDLS, CDR2 YYNGEE. Turning to this clone: Its antigen is undetermined.

Sequenced here: PBMCs, sampled after 12 months of ibrutinib treatment. The chain recombines TRBV9 with TRBJ2-7; 8 nucleotides line up with TRBD1. The clonotype was recovered from a human donor with chronic lymphocytic leukemia. CDR3 nucleotides: TGTGCCAGCAGCGTAGCAATTTACCAACAGGGGGGATCTTACGAGCAGTACTTC. This codes for CASSVAIYQQGGSYEQYF. The entire variable domain, with the rest obtained from reference TRBV9 and TRBJ2-7, is as follows: DSGVTQTPKHLITATGQRVTLRCSPRSGDLSVYWYQQSLDQGLQFLIQYYNGEERAKGNILERFSAQQFPDLHSELNLSSLELGDSALYFCASSVAIYQQGGSYEQYFGPGTRLTVT.